This TCR beta chain appears in the sequencing data of a study of T cell changes during pregnancy in multiple sclerosis. Germline CDR1 SGHRS, CDR2 YFSETQ. The V end was cut by 0 bases, the J end by 9 bases, with 19 bases between. The CDR3 has 15 amino acids. Using immunoSEQ multiplex PCR, the repertoire was profiled, and TCRdb retains in-frame clones only, with some absent. The sample includes over 50,000 clones, around 94% seen only once; the top ten take 0.25%. Specimen: CD4+ T cells from peripheral blood mononuclear cells, collected in the third trimester of pregnancy. This sequence originates from a female donor with multiple sclerosis, enrolled in a pregnancy study. This rearrangement joins TRBV5-1 to TRBJ2-7; perhaps TRBD2 as D (6 bases). The CDR3 protein is CASSLGTPGPGGQYF. DNA for the CDR3: TGCGCCAGCAGCTTGGGCACCCCGGGCCCCGGGGGGCAGTACTTC.